The 4 T cell receptor beta chains presented below share a single source sample, sequenced in a study of beta chain features in type 1 diabetes. The authors reverse transcribed all of the isolated RNA, so sequencing captured expressed TCRB transcripts. The protocol was immunoSEQ multiplex PCR, while the TCRdb copy is restricted to in-frame clones and leaves out a portion. In the table there are 110,000 to 150,000 clones, around 8.7% of which are singletons. Sequenced sample: central memory CD4+ T cells from blood. These receptors were taken from a man between 18 and 29 years old in good health.

In this sample, this clone turned up a few times. The chain uses TRBV6-7 and TRBJ2-3; a possible D gene is TRBD1 (5 bases). TRBV6-7 is reported as an ORF; its role is uncertain. The ends were cut back, 2 bases at V and 1 base at J, with 10 bases in the middle. This CDR3 region has 15 residues. This CDR3 reads CASSYIRGGTDTQYF. The CDR3 nucleotides are TGTGCCAGCAGTTACATAAGGGGTGGCACAGATACGCAGTATTTT.

This clone was counted a few times. This chain uses TRBV7-2 with TRBJ2-3; 7 positions agree with TRBD2. The J segment lost 2 bases and the V segment lost 5 bases, leaving 7 bases of the junction unmatched. From germline, CDR1 is SGHTA and CDR2 FQGNSA. The CDR3 consists of 15 residues. The CDR3 DNA reads TGTGCCAGCAGCCCCGTGCGGGGGTCCACAGATACGCAGTATTTT. Protein: CASSPVRGSTDTQYF.

This chain connects TRBV7-3 to TRBJ2-3; a weak D match, TRBD1 (7 bases). Trimming removed 4 bases at V and 2 bases at J, with 13 bases between. The CDR3 is 15 residues long. Germline V gene lookup returns CDR1 SGHTA and CDR2 FQGTGA. The CDR3 bases are TGTGCCAGCAGCTCCGCGGGACAGATCACAGATACGCAGTATTTT. The encoded protein is CASSSAGQITDTQYF. Full variable domain (remainder filled in from reference TRBV7-3 and TRBJ2-3): GAGVSQTPSNKVTEKGKYVELRCDPISGHTALYWYRQSLGQGPEFLIYFQGTGAADDSGLPNDRFFAVRPEGSVSTLKIQRTERGDSAVYLCASSSAGQITDTQYFGPGTRLTVL.

This chain links TRBV25-1 with TRBJ1-3; D is unresolved. The CDR3 length is 13 residues. Germline V gene lookup returns CDR1 MGHDK and CDR2 SYGVNS. V lost 2 bases, J lost 10 bases, and 12 bases lay in between. CDR3 sequence: CASSEPGRGTIYF. The CDR3 DNA is TGTGCCAGCAGTGAACCTGGGCGGGGAACCATATATTTT.